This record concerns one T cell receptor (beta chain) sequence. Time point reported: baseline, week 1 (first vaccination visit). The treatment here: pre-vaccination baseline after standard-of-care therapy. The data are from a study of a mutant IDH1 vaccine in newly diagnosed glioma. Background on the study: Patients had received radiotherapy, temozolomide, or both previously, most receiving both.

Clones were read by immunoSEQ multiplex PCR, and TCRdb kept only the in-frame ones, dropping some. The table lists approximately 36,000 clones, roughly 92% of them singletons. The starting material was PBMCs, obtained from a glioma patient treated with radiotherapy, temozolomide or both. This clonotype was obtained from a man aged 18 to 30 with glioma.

The CDR3 loop is CASSPFRGGPQETQYF. In DNA form, the CDR3 reads TGCGCCAGCAGCCCCTTCCGGGGGGGGCCGCAAGAGACCCAGTACTTC. The rearrangement uses TRBV4-1 and TRBJ2-5; TRBD2 matches 8 bases. Germline loops: CDR1 MGHRA, CDR2 YSYEKL. The CDR3 extends over 16 amino acids. V shed 4 bases, J shed 2 bases, and the junction held 9 bases outside the gene matches.